This T cell receptor (beta chain) came from a study of identical twins. Findings of the study overall: Whereas memory repertoires showed no such difference, abundant cord blood beta clonotypes carried fewer insertions.

Unmatched junction bases numbered 5, after V lost 1 base and J lost 8 bases. This CDR3 has 15 amino acids. CDR1 is SGHDN, CDR2 FVKESK, per germline. Details on this clonotype: Its antigen remains unidentified.

From the 5' RACE reads, TCRdb called clonotypes with MiXCR, one entry per CDR3 protein. Among hundreds of thousands of distinct CDR3 sequences listed, 10% to 15% were seen once. The same specimen was also included in a second study, on yellow fever vaccine responses in identical twins.

The receptor comes from a woman aged 18 to 35 in good health. The chain couples TRBV14 to TRBJ2-1, with 10 nucleotides matching TRBD2. Sequenced input: PBMCs. The CDR3 region has the DNA TGTGCCAGCAGCCAAGGGGCCGGGACTAGCGATGAGCAGTTCTTC. This sequence encodes CASSQGAGTSDEQFF.